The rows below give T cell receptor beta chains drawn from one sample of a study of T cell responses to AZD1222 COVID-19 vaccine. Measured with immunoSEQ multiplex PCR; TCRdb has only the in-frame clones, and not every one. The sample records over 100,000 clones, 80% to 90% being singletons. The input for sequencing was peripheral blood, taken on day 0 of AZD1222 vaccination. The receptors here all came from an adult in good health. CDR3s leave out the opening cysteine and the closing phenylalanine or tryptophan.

CDR3 protein: ATSARSGELF; V gene: TRBV24-1; CDR3 length: 10; J gene: TRBJ2-2
CDR3 protein: ASSYIWSNSGNTIY; V gene: TRBV6-5; CDR3 length: 14; J gene: TRBJ1-3
CDR3 protein: ASSQVTSSYNSPLH; V gene: TRBV4-1; CDR3 length: 14; J gene: TRBJ1-6
CDR3 protein: ASSLRQGRGSYGYT; V gene: TRBV28; CDR3 length: 14; J gene: TRBJ1-2
CDR3 protein: ASSSWTSGDKETQY; V gene: TRBV7-9; CDR3 length: 14; J gene: TRBJ2-5
CDR3 protein: ASMQGGYRQPQH; V gene: TRBV28; CDR3 length: 12; J gene: TRBJ1-5
CDR3 protein: ASSSTGQKTYEQY; V gene: TRBV7-8; CDR3 length: 13; J gene: TRBJ2-7
CDR3 protein: ASSLAGGNEQF; V gene: TRBV5-6; CDR3 length: 11; J gene: TRBJ2-1
CDR3 protein: ASSPHGAGSTSSYNEQF; V gene: TRBV4-3; CDR3 length: 17; J gene: TRBJ2-1
CDR3 protein: ASSTRQGMH; V gene: TRBV7-2; CDR3 length: 9; J gene: TRBJ1-6
CDR3 protein: ASTVGPGQDRNYGYT; V gene: TRBV9; CDR3 length: 15; J gene: TRBJ1-2
CDR3 protein: ASSPGQGSTGELF; V gene: TRBV7-3; CDR3 length: 13; J gene: TRBJ2-2
CDR3 protein: ASSSGLTNEQF; V gene: TRBV7-9; CDR3 length: 11; J gene: TRBJ2-1
CDR3 protein: ASSLGGSNTEAF; V gene: TRBV7-8; CDR3 length: 12; J gene: TRBJ1-1
CDR3 protein: ASSLAHTIY; V gene: TRBV28; CDR3 length: 9; J gene: TRBJ1-3